This T cell receptor beta chain came from a study of technical replicates of blood from a few donors. The V end was cut by 5 bases, the J end by 2 bases, with 13 bases between. Germline V CDR1 and CDR2: ENHRY, SYGVKD. The CDR3 spans 15 residues. Generated by immunoSEQ multiplex PCR, the TCRdb table keeps only in-frame clones and is missing some. The repertoire has some 79,000 clones, about 91% of them found once; the top ten carry approximately 0.4%. This chain connects TRBV10-3 to TRBJ1-3; TRBD1 is a possible D gene (5 bases). Input material: T cells isolated from PBMCs. The TCR sequence derives from a human donor in good health. Some clones in this sample may be carry-over from other donors' samples. CDR3 DNA: TGTGCCATCAGTTTATCGGACAAGGCTGGAAACACCATATATTTT. Protein: CAISLSDKAGNTIYF.